Each of the 17 T cell receptor beta chains below was sequenced from the same sample in a study of shared clonotypes between healthy human individuals. Produced via immunoSEQ multiplex PCR; TCRdb's table is partial and in-frame only. The table shows some 2,100,000 clones, with about 92% occurring only once. Terminally differentiated effector memory CD45RA+ cells were excluded by CCR7 positive selection of CD45RO-negative cells. Sequencing used naive CD8+ T cells from PBMCs. These receptors all come from a man aged 18-30 years in good health. Some clones in this sample may be carry-over from other donors' samples.

V is TRBV15 and J is TRBJ2-7; TRBD2 agrees at 10 bases. CDR1 and CDR2 from the germline V gene are LNHNV and YYDKDF (reference sequence). V lost 0 bases to trimming and J lost 4 bases; unmatched junction nucleotides: 6. The CDR3 is 16 amino acids. The CDR3 is CATSRDWASGRYEQYF. The CDR3 coding sequence is TGTGCCACCAGCAGAGATTGGGCTAGCGGGAGATACGAGCAGTACTTC.

The V gene is TRBV30, the J gene TRBJ2-2; D is ambiguous. CDR3 length equals 13 residues. Germline CDR1 GTSNPN, CDR2 SVGIG (reference sequence). The V and J ends lost 1 base and 7 bases respectively, with 10 bases between them. The chain's CDR3 is CAWSGGLDGELFF. The CDR3 DNA reads as TGTGCCTGGAGTGGGGGTTTGGACGGGGAGCTGTTTTTT.

This rearrangement joins TRBV2 to TRBJ2-5; 8 bases are a match to TRBD1. This CDR3 comprises 15 residues. Germline lookup yields CDR1 SNHLY and CDR2 FYNNEI. Trimming cost V 6 bases and J 4 bases; bases outside gene matches: 10. The CDR3 is CASRIDRGVRETQYF. The CDR3 nucleotides are TGTGCCAGCAGAATTGACAGGGGAGTTCGAGAGACCCAGTACTTC.

CDR3 in DNA: TGTGCCAGCAGCCCGGGACTAGCGAATTACGAGCAGTACTTC. Encoded protein: CASSPGLANYEQYF. This chain joins TRBV6-5 and TRBJ2-7; TRBD2 matches at 10 bases. The J segment lost 4 bases and the V segment lost 6 bases, leaving 6 bases of the junction unmatched. The CDR3 is made up of 14 amino acids. Germline CDR1 reads MNHEY; CDR2 reads SVGAGI.

The chain recombines TRBV11-2 with TRBJ1-1; TRBD1 agrees at 10 bases. Germline CDR1 is SGHAT and CDR2 is FQNNGV. This CDR3 has 15 amino acids. The V gene end was trimmed by 4 bases and the J gene end by 2 bases; junction bases not matched to a gene: 4. The CDR3 region is CASSSRDRGNTEAFF. The CDR3 DNA is TGTGCCAGCAGCTCCCGGGACAGGGGAAACACTGAAGCTTTCTTT.

The V call is TRBV7-9, the J call TRBJ2-3; perhaps D is TRBD1 or TRBD2 (5 bases each). The CDR3 runs to 10 residues. Trimming pared 11 bases from V and 5 bases from J, leaving 8 bases between. Germline V gene sequence: CDR1 SEHNR, CDR2 FQNEAQ (reference sequence). The chain's CDR3 is CAGAGDTQYF. For the CDR3, the DNA is TGTGCCGGGGCGGGAGATACGCAGTATTTT.

The J gene is TRBJ2-1, the V gene TRBV4-2; D may be TRBD1 (6 bases). Germline values: CDR1 LGHNA, CDR2 YNFKEQ. This CDR3 is built from 17 residues. Trimming shortened V by 4 bases and J by 3 bases, and 19 bases separated the two germline ends. The CDR3, as DNA: TGTGCCAGCAGCCCACCACCCCGACAGGAGGACTACAATGAGCAGTTCTTC. Its translation: CASSPPPRQEDYNEQFF.

The CDR3 loop is CATQAAGRYGYTF. As DNA, the CDR3 is TGTGCCACACAAGCGGCGGGGCGGTATGGCTACACCTTC. V is TRBV27 and J is TRBJ1-2; D might be TRBD1 (5 bases). The length of the CDR3 is 13 residues. Germline CDR1 and CDR2: MNHEY and SMNVEV (reference sequence). Trimming pared 10 bases from V and 5 bases from J, leaving 17 bases between.

The rearrangement joins TRBV6-6 to TRBJ2-7, with 9 nucleotides matching TRBD1. The junction had 7 bases not matched to a gene; V was cut back by 2 bases and J by 5 bases. From germline, CDR1 is MNHNY and CDR2 SVGAGI (reference sequence). The CDR3 contains 15 residues. The CDR3 reads CASSYRWGQGNEQYF. CDR3 sequence (DNA): TGTGCCAGCAGTTACAGGTGGGGACAGGGTAACGAGCAGTACTTC.

A single count supports this clone. The chain recombines TRBV4-3 with TRBJ2-1; D gene unclear. The CDR3 has 12 residues. V was clipped by 0 bases and J by 12 bases, with 9 bases between them. Germline CDR1 reads LGHNA; CDR2 reads YSLEER. Written as DNA, the CDR3 is TGCGCCAGCAGCCAAGATGCCCGCAGGCAGTTCTTC. It yields the protein CASSQDARRQFF.

The V call is TRBV28, the J call TRBJ1-4; D gene ambiguous. The CDR3 covers 13 residues. Germline V gene sequence: CDR1 MDHEN, CDR2 SYDVKM. The V and J ends lost 2 bases and 7 bases respectively, with 8 bases between them. The CDR3 spells CASSLELAEKLFF. CDR3 DNA: TGTGCCAGCAGTTTAGAGTTGGCTGAAAAACTGTTTTTT.

The chain carries TRBV2 and TRBJ1-2; D gene uncertain. Germline values: CDR1 SNHLY, CDR2 FYNNEI. The CDR3 length is 14 residues. V gave up 1 base and J gave up 4 bases, with 10 bases separating them. The CDR3 here is CASSEVYSFYGYTF. CDR3 coding DNA: TGTGCCAGCAGTGAAGTTTACAGTTTCTATGGCTACACCTTC.

DNA for the CDR3: TGTGCCAGCAGCCAAGTTGGGAGCGAATACTACAATGAGCAGTTCTTC. Residues: CASSQVGSEYYNEQFF. The genes are TRBV14 and TRBJ2-1, with D perhaps TRBD2 (5 bases). Trimming took 1 base from V and 3 from J, leaving 13 bases between them. Germline CDR1 and CDR2: SGHDN and FVKESK. The CDR3 is made up of 16 amino acids.

This clone was detected once. The chain has TRBV15 and TRBJ2-1, with 11 bases aligning to TRBD2. V lost 5 bases to trimming and J lost 4 bases; unmatched junction nucleotides: 7. The germline V gene has CDR1 LNHNV and CDR2 YYDKDF (reference sequence). The CDR3 totals 16 residues. DNA for the CDR3: TGTGCCACCAGCGTCCGGACTAGCGGGCTTTACAATGAGCAGTTCTTC. It is translated as CATSVRTSGLYNEQFF.

The V and J genes are TRBV5-5 and TRBJ2-7; D not resolved. V dropped 3 bases and J dropped 0 bases, with 10 bases sitting between them. Germline loops: CDR1 SGHKS, CDR2 YYEKEE (reference sequence). The CDR3 sequence is 14 residues long. The CDR3 nucleotides read TGTGCCAGCAGCTCGCCAGGCCCCTCCTACGAGCAGTACTTC. Amino acid sequence: CASSSPGPSYEQYF.

The rearrangement joins TRBV6-5 to TRBJ2-1; 8 bases line up with TRBD2. This CDR3 has 12 amino acids. Germline lookup yields CDR1 MNHEY and CDR2 SVGAGI. V lost 6 bases, J lost 12 bases, and 7 bases stayed unmatched. CDR3 in DNA: TGTGCCAGCAGCGACCGGGGGGGTGGGCAGTTCTTC. Residues: CASSDRGGGQFF.

The chain joins TRBV28 to TRBJ1-1; the match to TRBD1 covers 7 bases. This CDR3 is 19 amino acids long. V lost 2 bases, J lost 1 base, and 16 bases stayed unmatched. Germline lookup yields CDR1 MDHEN and CDR2 SYDVKM. Written as DNA, the CDR3 is TGTGCCAGCAGTTTAGTGCTGGGACAGCCGCGAATAAAGAACACTGAAGCTTTCTTT. Amino acids: CASSLVLGQPRIKNTEAFF.